These 9 T cell receptor beta chains came from one sample sequenced in a study of blood T cell repertoires in COVID-19. The repertoire was sequenced with immunoSEQ multiplex PCR; TCRdb's copy has only in-frame clones and lacks some. The sample records approximately 250,000 clones, 88% being singletons. Sequencing used PBMCs or T cells enriched from blood (not recorded which). The receptors were gathered from a woman aged 25-40 years who had recovered from COVID-19.

This clone appeared a single time. V usage is TRBV9 and J usage is TRBJ2-2; D may be TRBD1 (5 bases). Trimming removed 0 bases from V and 0 bases from J, with 9 bases in between. From germline, CDR1 is SGDLS and CDR2 YYNGEE. This CDR3 is built from 16 residues. The CDR3 region is CASSVGWGSNTGELFF. Written as DNA, the CDR3 is TGTGCCAGCAGCGTAGGTTGGGGCTCGAACACCGGGGAGCTGTTTTTT.

This rearrangement joins TRBV28 to TRBJ1-1, with a weak D call TRBD1 (6 bases). Between the trimmed V and J ends, which lost 3 bases and 4 bases, there was a span of 9 bases. The V gene's germline CDR1 is MDHEN and CDR2 SYDVKM. The CDR3 spans 13 residues. Written as DNA, the CDR3 is TGTGCCAGCAGTTTCGGGGGGCCCACTGAAGCTTTCTTT. Its translation is CASSFGGPTEAFF.

The V and J genes are TRBV9 and TRBJ2-1; D is possibly TRBD1 (6 bases). Germline V gene sequence: CDR1 SGDLS, CDR2 YYNGEE. V was trimmed by 4 bases and J by 9 bases, leaving 14 bases between them. CDR3 length: 13 amino acids. Here the CDR3 DNA reads TGTGCCAGCAGCTCAGTAGGGGGTATTGAGCAGTTCTTC. Amino acid sequence: CASSSVGGIEQFF.

The gene calls are TRBV5-1 and TRBJ1-1; D remains unclear. The CDR3 is 15 amino acids. The ends were cut back, 0 bases at V and 1 base at J, with 10 bases in the middle. Germline V gene lookup returns CDR1 SGHRS and CDR2 YFSETQ. Written as DNA, the CDR3 is TGCGCCAGCAGCTTGGAGTCAGGTTCGAACACTGAAGCTTTCTTT. Translating gives CASSLESGSNTEAFF.

The chain employs TRBV27 and TRBJ1-4, with 10 nucleotides matching TRBD1. V shed 0 bases and J 8 bases; nucleotides not matched to a gene: 3. The germline V gene encodes CDR1 MNHEY and CDR2 SMNVEV (reference sequence). There are 15 residues in the CDR3. In nucleotides, the CDR3 is TGTGCCAGCAGTTTATCCGGGACAGGGGTCGAAAAACTGTTTTTT. Encoded protein: CASSLSGTGVEKLFF. Full variable domain (missing parts from reference TRBV27 and TRBJ1-4): EAQVTQNPRYLITVTGKKLTVTCSQNMNHEYMSWYRQDPGLGLRQIYYSMNVEVTDKGDVPEGYKVSRKEKRNFPLILESPSPNQTSLYFCASSLSGTGVEKLFFGSGTQLSVL.

The rearrangement uses TRBV5-1 and TRBJ1-1; 7 bases are a match to TRBD1. Losses at the gene ends were 5 bases for V and 6 bases for J; bases not matched to a gene: 7. The CDR3 runs to 13 residues. Germline V lookup: CDR1 SGHRS, CDR2 YFSETQ. The CDR3 DNA is TGCGCCAGCAGTCCTCACAGGGGCGCTGAAGCTTTCTTT. Translating it yields CASSPHRGAEAFF.

The chain is built from TRBV28 and TRBJ1-1; a possible D gene is TRBD1 (6 bases). V was shortened by 6 bases and J by 2 bases, with 16 bases between the two germline ends. The CDR3 runs 15 residues. The V gene's germline CDR1 is MDHEN and CDR2 SYDVKM. The DNA for the CDR3 is TGTGCCAGCAGAACACGGACAGAGCTAAACACTGAAGCTTTCTTT. Encoded protein: CASRTRTELNTEAFF.

The CDR3 DNA reads as TGTGCCAGCAAGGGGGGGTGGTTAGCACACTACGAGCAGTACTTC. It encodes CASKGGWLAHYEQYF. The rearrangement joins TRBV27 to TRBJ2-7; D may be TRBD2 (7 bases). CDR3 length equals 15 residues. Trimming pared 7 bases from V and 3 bases from J, leaving 19 bases between. Per the germline V gene, CDR1 is MNHEY and CDR2 is SMNVEV (reference sequence).

The rearrangement uses TRBV9 and TRBJ2-3, with TRBD2 matching over 9 bases. This CDR3 comprises 16 residues. The germline V gene has CDR1 SGDLS and CDR2 YYNGEE. J gave up 6 bases and V 3 bases, and 11 bases lay outside the gene matches. The CDR3 here is CASSARAGGPIDTQYF. CDR3 DNA: TGTGCCAGCAGCGCGCGAGCGGGGGGCCCCATCGATACGCAGTATTTT.